The 15 T cell receptor beta chains given below trace back to one sample, sequenced in a study of beta chain features in type 1 diabetes. Every bit of the isolated RNA underwent reverse transcription, so sequencing read expressed TCRB transcripts. Measured with immunoSEQ multiplex PCR; TCRdb has only the in-frame clones, and not every one. The sample has 680,000 or so clones, around 15% seen once. The study, taken as a whole, reports: Type 1 diabetes patients showed a moderate but significant shortening of TCRB CDR3s in all four CD4+ subsets.

Their target antigens are unknown. The sequenced sample consisted of naive CD4+ T cells from blood. These receptors were collected from a man between 18 and 35 years old with type 1 diabetes.

This chain's CDR3 is CAISDGAGGDTQYF. DNA for the CDR3: TGTGCCATCAGTGATGGGGCGGGGGGAGATACGCAGTATTTT. The chain employs TRBV10-3 and TRBJ2-3, with TRBD2 matching over 8 bases. CDR1 is ENHRY and CDR2 is SYGVKD in the germline V gene. This CDR3 comprises 14 residues. The V and J ends lost 3 bases and 5 bases, in that order; junction bases with no gene match: 4.

The chain is built from TRBV5-1 and TRBJ2-7, with 10 positions matching TRBD1. The CDR3 is 15 residues long. The V gene's germline CDR1 is SGHRS and CDR2 YFSETQ. Trimming cost V 0 bases and J 4 bases; bases outside gene matches: 4. The CDR3 sequence: CASSLDGTGVYEQYF. The CDR3 DNA reads TGCGCCAGCAGCTTGGATGGGACAGGGGTATACGAGCAGTACTTC.

CDR3 loop: CASSQRTTGLRGYTF. CDR3 sequence (DNA): TGTGCCAGCAGCCAAAGAACCACCGGTCTCCGTGGCTACACCTTC. The genes are TRBV9 and TRBJ1-2; D call uncertain. Germline V gene sequence: CDR1 SGDLS, CDR2 YYNGEE. The CDR3 spans 15 residues. The V end lost 4 bases, the J end lost 7 bases, and 20 bases lay between the germline ends.

In this sample, this clone turned up a few times. The V and J genes are TRBV5-1 and TRBJ1-1, with D maybe TRBD1 (6 bases). Trimming took 4 bases from V and 1 from J, leaving 17 bases between them. The CDR3 has 16 amino acids. The V gene's germline CDR1 is SGHRS and CDR2 YFSETQ. The CDR3 sequence is CASSIMPDSGNTEAFF. CDR3 coding DNA: TGCGCCAGCAGCATTATGCCGGACAGTGGGAACACTGAAGCTTTCTTT.

The chain carries TRBV6-5 and TRBJ1-1; the D is unclear. The CDR3 is made up of 14 amino acids. Germline V CDR1 and CDR2: MNHEY, SVGAGI. V lost 6 bases, J lost 3 bases, and 14 bases lay in between. CDR3 amino acids: CASRLQPWDTEAFF. The CDR3 nucleotides are TGTGCCAGCAGGCTACAGCCTTGGGACACTGAAGCTTTCTTT.

This clone was observed a few times. The chain links TRBV14 to TRBJ1-6; D call uncertain. From germline, CDR1 is SGHDN and CDR2 FVKESK. The CDR3 contains 14 residues. Trimming shortened V by 0 bases and J by 7 bases, and 7 bases separated the two germline ends. CDR3 sequence: CASSQEGNNSPLHF. The DNA of the CDR3 is TGTGCCAGCAGCCAAGAAGGGAACAATTCACCCCTCCACTTT.

The CDR3 loop is CASRRQGAHPEAFF. CDR3 DNA sequence: TGTGCCAGCAGGAGACAGGGGGCGCATCCTGAAGCTTTCTTT. The chain links TRBV6-1 to TRBJ1-1; TRBD1 aligns across 10 bases. The germline V gene encodes CDR1 MNHNS and CDR2 SASEGT. The ends lost 6 bases at V and 6 bases at J; junction bases unmatched: 7. CDR3 length: 14 residues.

The sample holds a few counts of this clone. This sequence joins TRBV7-2 and TRBJ2-3; 15 nucleotides match TRBD2. Germline V gene data show CDR1 as SGHTA and CDR2 as FQGNSA. The CDR3 runs to 18 residues. The junction had 5 bases not matched to a gene; V was cut back by 4 bases and J by 0 bases. The CDR3 region has the DNA TGTGCCAGCAGCTCCGGACTAGCGGGGGGGTTAAGCACAGATACGCAGTATTTT. Protein: CASSSGLAGGLSTDTQYF.

This clone was seen only a few times. The rearrangement links TRBV25-1 to TRBJ1-1; TRBD1 agrees at 8 bases. This CDR3 is 13 amino acids long. The germline CDR1 and CDR2 sequences are MGHDK and SYGVNS. V dropped 6 bases and J dropped 7; count of bases not matched to a gene: 7. The CDR3 DNA is TGTGCCAGCAGAGGACAGGGTGTGGGTGAAGCTTTCTTT. It specifies CASRGQGVGEAFF.

The V call is TRBV7-3, the J call TRBJ1-1; 7 bases are shared with TRBD1. From germline, CDR1 is SGHTA and CDR2 FQGTGA. This CDR3 comprises 15 residues. With 2 bases clipped from V and 6 bases from J, the junction kept 9 bases outside the gene matches. The chain's CDR3 is CASSLGSDQGAEAFF. The CDR3, as DNA: TGTGCCAGCAGCTTAGGGTCGGATCAGGGGGCTGAAGCTTTCTTT.

This clone came up a few times. The chain combines TRBV4-1 with TRBJ2-1, with TRBD2 identical over 7 bases. The trim removed 1 base at V and 2 bases at J, leaving 8 bases unmatched. Per germline, CDR1 MGHRA and CDR2 YSYEKL. This CDR3 comprises 17 residues. CDR3 amino acids: CASSQGLGEGPYNEQFF. For the CDR3, the DNA is TGCGCCAGCAGCCAAGGGCTTGGGGAGGGACCCTACAATGAGCAGTTCTTC.

The genes are TRBV6-5 and TRBJ2-3, with 7 nucleotides matching TRBD2. V gave up 1 base and J gave up 3 bases; unmatched junction bases: 7. The CDR3 has 16 amino acids. Germline CDR1 and CDR2: MNHEY and SVGAGI. The CDR3 region has the DNA TGTGCCAGCAGTTACTTTCTAGCGGAAGGTACAGATACGCAGTATTTT. Its translation: CASSYFLAEGTDTQYF.

A few counts support this clone. The chain links TRBV30 to TRBJ1-2; tentative D call: TRBD1 (5 bases). The CDR3 loop spans 14 amino acids. V was cut by 2 bases and J by 2 bases, with 12 bases left in between. The germline gives CDR1 GTSNPN, CDR2 SVGIG (reference sequence). DNA of the CDR3: TGTGCCTGGAGTCCAGACAGCTCCAACTATGGCTACACCTTC. Its translation: CAWSPDSSNYGYTF.

The V and J genes are TRBV4-1 and TRBJ2-6; TRBD1 matches 10 bases. Germline CDR1 reads MGHRA; CDR2 reads YSYEKL. The CDR3 length is 18 residues. Trimming removed 1 base from V and 2 bases from J; junction bases left unmatched: 5. The CDR3, as DNA: TGCGCCAGCAGCCAAGGGGGACAGGGGACTCCTGGGGCCAACGTCCTGACTTTC. Encoded protein: CASSQGGQGTPGANVLTF.

This clone was seen a few times. The chain combines TRBV14 with TRBJ1-1; no reliable D call. CDR3 length: 14 residues. CDR1 SGHDN and CDR2 FVKESK come from the germline V gene. V lost 3 bases and J lost 5, with 13 bases in between. In DNA, the CDR3 is TGTGCCAGCAGCCAGAGCCCAGGAGGGACTGAAGCTTTCTTT. Its protein is CASSQSPGGTEAFF.